This TCR beta chain was sequenced during a study of human T cells and chemical hapten exposure. On this clonotype: The antigen is not known.

The time point denotes: patch test 2, 6 weeks after DPC sensitization. Documented treatment: therapeutic diphenylcyclopropenone sensitization with weekly scalp DPC. The authors extracted total RNA from unfractionated whole blood. The CDR3 covers 16 residues. Germline V gene data show CDR1 as MNHEY and CDR2 as SVGAGI. The V gene lost 5 bases and the J gene lost 0 bases, with 13 bases spanning the gap. Study results and caveats: The study found expanded TCRs formed significantly more large CDR3 similarity clusters than controls.

TCRdb re-called the RACE reads through MiXCR, storing one row per CDR3 protein. The repertoire includes a few hundred thousand distinct CDR3 sequences, about 6% of them detected once, and approximately 5.4% sits in the top ten. The V and J genes are TRBV6-5 and TRBJ2-2; no reliable D call. This clonotype originated in a woman aged 18-30 years with alopecia areata. Some clones in this sample may be carry-over from other donors' samples. Here the sequenced sample was whole blood, taken in connection with sensitization to the hapten diphenylcyclopropenone (DPC). DNA of the CDR3: TGTGCCAGCAGTCGAACGACGAAAACGAACACCGGGGAGCTGTTTTTT. This gives the protein CASSRTTKTNTGELFF.